The clone carrying this T cell receptor (beta chain) was seen more than once but under ten times. This sample was taken from a study of blood T cell repertoires in COVID-19. The CDR3 totals 16 residues. Trimming cost V 1 base and J 7 bases, with 20 bases left between them. CDR1 and CDR2 (germline): SGHTA, FQGNSA. Clones were read by immunoSEQ multiplex PCR, and TCRdb kept only the in-frame ones, dropping some. The sample lists 130,000 to 150,000 clones; approximately 91% were seen once. This rearrangement joins TRBV7-2 to TRBJ2-7; D perhaps matches TRBD2 (5 bases). Sequencing was done on a sample of peripheral blood. The clonotype was recovered from a man in his fifties with active or convalescent COVID-19. The CDR3 sequence is CASSLGSGKGRYEQYF. The CDR3 DNA is TGTGCCAGCAGCTTAGGGAGCGGAAAGGGCCGCTATGAGCAGTACTTC.